This T cell receptor (beta chain) was sequenced during a study of T cell responses to AZD1222 COVID-19 vaccine (dated by TCRdb to about 2021). Study-wide context: A total of about 230 trial participants underwent TCR sequencing, of whom approximately 210 received two doses of AZD1222 and some 25 received two doses of the MenACWY control vaccine. Trial participants were enrolled by age into subgroups of 18-55, 56-69 and 70-plus years, and roughly 150, 30 and 60 TCR-sequenced participants, respectively, were included in these subgroups.

About this clone: It has no known antigen specificity. Base quality data are lacking; no much larger clone is found one base away.

The CDR3 regions of human TCRbeta chains were subjected to immunosequencing. The source study handled its data this way. Repertoire TCRs were checked for matches against a reference library of SARS-CoV-2-specific TCRs that had been generated using the MIRA antigen-specificity platform. Breadth meant the fraction of unique TCRs that were SARS-CoV-2-associated, whereas depth meant the fraction of total T cells that were SARS-CoV-2-associated. Each spike-specific TCR was assigned to its reactive spike region and to a CD4 or CD8 class using the MIRA data. Log10-transformed breadth and depth values were compared by one-way ANOVA with Sidak's multiple comparisons tests. Sourced from immuneACCESS, this table was stored by TCRdb with only in-frame sequences that have V and J called. A share of the clones is absent; for the studies checked, an unresolved V gene accounts for under half, and the remainder has no known explanation. The V and J calls and the clone size are those of that table, but D and trimming were determined from the DNA. This sample comprises roughly 200,000 clones, 94% of them detected only once. Jointly, the top ten make up about 1.5% of the sample.

Taken with the paper, the label for time point translates to: about 28 days (+/-7) after the second vaccine dose. This specimen's treatment or condition label, interpreted: meningococcal conjugate vaccine given as trial control. The vaccinee samples were drawn from two UK trials, COV001 and COV002, one of which was a single-blind randomized controlled phase 2/3 trial testing AZD1222 (ChAdOx1 nCoV-19) in healthy adults. For TCRbeta chain sequencing, PBMC samples were collected from trial participants at day 0 and at day 28 after the second dose. The V end loses 1 base and the J end loses 11 bases, and a stretch of 11 bases separates them. Inclusive of the bounding cysteine and phenylalanine, the CDR3 is 12 residues long. Just the 36-base CDR3 DNA is kept, in frame starting at base 1. The germline V gene (reference sequence) yields LGHDT for CDR1 and YNNKEL for CDR2. Broader findings and caveats from the paper: The 56-69-year group was small, and its depth increase did not reach significance, likely because of low power. Participants were mostly white British and included more females than males, and it was suggested by the authors that clonal diversity may have been underestimated. A significant rise in spike-specific TCR breadth and depth was observed after two AZD1222 doses relative to day 0 and relative to MenACWY recipients. Epitopes outside the regions mutated in the B.1.351 and B.1.1.7 variants were reportedly recognized by nearly half of the unique spike-specific TCRs. Because no day 14 peak-response samples were available, repertoires were characterized only after the peak T cell response. The whole spike protein was spanned by vaccine-associated CD4 TCRs, and dominant responses were seen in regions 160-218 and 743-854. Conclusions about previously exposed vaccinees are limited because only 5 or 6 AZD1222 recipients were SARS-CoV-2 seropositive at baseline.

This TCR was sampled from an adult who received the MenACWY meningococcal vaccine as a control. Sequences were derived from peripheral blood, sampled 28 days after the second dose of the MenACWY control vaccine. Rearrangement joined TRBV3-1 (or the pseudogene TRBV3-2) to TRBJ1-1; possibly the D gene is TRBD1, per 5 matching bases. CDR3 region: CASSQGGAGAFF. In nucleotides, the sequence is TGTGCCAGCAGCCAAGGAGGGGCGGGCGCTTTCTTT.